The clone carrying this T cell receptor (beta chain) was picked up a small number of times. This CDR3 spans 14 amino acids. Trimming took 3 bases from V and 5 from J; bases not matched to a gene: 5. CDR1 MDHEN and CDR2 SYDVKM come from the germline V gene. This specimen comes from a study of blood T cells in healthy people across ages. Next came a second PCR, run for roughly 6 to 11 cycles, which used a sample-barcoded 5' primer along with a J-beta primer mix. A 12-random-nucleotide template-switch adaptor tagged each cDNA molecule. TCRdb redid the calling of the 5' RACE reads with MiXCR, one entry per CDR3 protein. The sample consists of about 1.5 million distinct CDR3 sequences, approximately 42% of them appearing once. Researchers collected around 11 milliliters of peripheral blood from every single donor. Researchers report isolating at least 6.5 million PBMCs per sample.

The chain carries TRBV28 and TRBJ2-5; TRBD1 matches 8 bases. Sample: blood. The TCR sequence derives from a woman aged 18-35 years in good health. The CDR3 nucleotides read TGTGCCAGCAGTTTCTTTCAGGGGGCTGAGACCCAGTACTTC. Protein sequence: CASSFFQGAETQYF.